This T cell receptor beta chain was sequenced during a study of T cell responses to AZD1222 COVID-19 vaccine. The study's findings and limits: AZD1222 recipients seropositive at baseline numbered only five to seven. Spike-specific TCR breadth and depth grew following two AZD1222 doses. Unmutated variant regions reportedly attract nearly half of all spike-specific TCRs.

Comments on this clone: Its matching antigen is unknown.

The CDR3 consists of 16 residues. The V gene's germline CDR1 is LNHDA and CDR2 SQIVND (reference sequence). V was pared by 6 bases and J by 2 bases, with 19 bases between. The assay was immunoSEQ multiplex PCR, and TCRdb's table has in-frame clones only and misses some. The table has around 92,000 clones, around 86% seen once; the top ten hold more than 8.5%. The genes are TRBV19 and TRBJ1-2, with a possible D match to TRBD1 (6 bases). Sample: peripheral blood, taken on day 0 of AZD1222 vaccination. This clonotype was obtained from an adult in good health. The CDR3 protein is CASRPSDRTANYGYTF. CDR3 sequence (DNA): TGTGCCAGTAGGCCGAGTGACAGGACGGCAAACTATGGCTACACCTTC.